These 12 T cell receptor beta chains were all obtained from the same sample, sequenced in a study of liver allograft versus peripheral blood T cells. Study as a whole: Within transplanted livers, the T cell receptor repertoires were examined and compared against the repertoires present in the peripheral blood of liver transplant recipients.

TCRdb re-analysed the reads in MiXCR, keeping a single row per CDR3 protein. The table records 5,000 or so distinct CDR3 sequences, under 20% of them present only once. Source of these receptors: a human patient who had a liver transplant. Among the T cells, some may be from the graft donor.

This clonotype was detected a few times. This rearrangement joins TRBV28 to TRBJ2-7; the D gene is possibly TRBD2 (6 bases). V was shortened by 2 bases and J by 4 bases, with 18 bases between the two germline ends. In germline, CDR1 is MDHEN, CDR2 SYDVKM. This CDR3 spans 16 amino acids. The CDR3, as DNA: TGTGCCAGCAGTTTAGAAGGAGGGGTGGCTAAATACGAGCAGTACTTC. It encodes CASSLEGGVAKYEQYF.

CDR3 nucleotide sequence: TGTGCCTGCGCAGGGACAAGAGCTGAAGCTTTCTTT. This encodes CACAGTRAEAFF. The chain carries TRBV19 and TRBJ1-1; D might be TRBD1 (6 bases). The CDR3 has 12 amino acids. Germline V gives CDR1 LNHDA, CDR2 SQIVND (reference sequence). V gave up 11 bases and J gave up 6 bases, with 16 bases separating them.

The table lists this clonotype with many counts. This chain links TRBV7-2 with TRBJ2-7; 14 bases fit TRBD2. Germline V lookup: CDR1 SGHTA, CDR2 FQGNSA. This CDR3 spans 17 amino acids. Losses at the gene ends were 4 bases for V and 6 bases for J; bases not matched to a gene: 11. The CDR3 DNA sequence: TGTGCCAGCAGCTCCTCTCGACTAGCGGGAGGGCCGAGCGAGCAGTACTTC. Translation: CASSSSRLAGGPSEQYF.

This clonotype was found many times. The CDR3 protein is CASSYAGGPYEQFF. CDR3 sequence (DNA): TGTGCCAGCAGTTACGCGGGAGGGCCCTATGAGCAGTTCTTC. J is TRBJ2-1 and V is TRBV6-5; 9 bases are a match to TRBD2. This CDR3 has 14 residues. After removal of 2 bases from V and 8 bases from J, the junction contained 4 bases not matched to a gene. Per the germline V gene, CDR1 is MNHEY and CDR2 is SVGAGI.

The CDR3 DNA is TGTGCCAGCAGTTCGGGGGAGATAACCTCCTACGAGCAGTACTTC. Its translation: CASSSGEITSYEQYF. The chain joins TRBV12-3 or TRBV12-4 to TRBJ2-7; the D gene is possibly TRBD2 (6 bases). The V end lost 4 bases, the J end lost 0 bases, and 13 bases lay between the germline ends. The CDR3 is 15 amino acids.

This clonotype has ten or more counts. The chain links TRBV13 to TRBJ1-2; D is unresolved. Germline CDR1 and CDR2: PRHDT and FYEKMQ (reference sequence). With 6 bases removed from V and 4 bases from J, the gap between germline ends came to 6 bases. The length of the CDR3 is 11 residues. The CDR3 is CASSPGYGYTF. For the CDR3, the DNA is TGTGCCAGCAGTCCGGGCTATGGCTACACCTTC.

This clonotype appeared a few times. As DNA, the CDR3 is TGTGCCTGGAGTGTGGGAGACGGTTCCTACGAGCAGTACTTC. It specifies CAWSVGDGSYEQYF. The V and J genes are TRBV30 and TRBJ2-7; TRBD2 might be the D (5 bases). The CDR3 loop spans 14 amino acids. V lost 0 bases to trimming and J lost 1 base, with 10 bases between them. In germline, CDR1 is GTSNPN, CDR2 SVGIG (reference sequence).

Of note for this clonotype: One end of the junction does not line up with germline, which may come from a read error. The rearrangement links TRBV27 to TRBJ2-7; D possibly matches TRBD1 or TRBD2 (5 bases each). This CDR3 is 15 amino acids long. Germline V lookup: CDR1 MNHEY, CDR2 SMNVEV (reference sequence). The CDR3 protein is CATSGAGRRGYEQYF. The DNA for the CDR3 is TGTGCCACCAGTGGGGCAGGGAGAAGAGGATACGAGCAGTACTTC.

This clonotype was detected ten times or more. This chain connects TRBV15 to TRBJ2-1; the D gene could be TRBD1 or TRBD2 (5 bases each). This CDR3 is built from 14 residues. Germline V gene lookup returns CDR1 LNHNV and CDR2 YYDKDF (reference sequence). Trimming stripped 11 bases from V and 1 base from J, with 15 bases between. CDR3 in amino acids: CAAGGEVSYNEQFF. The CDR3 nucleotides are TGTGCCGCTGGGGGTGAGGTGTCCTACAATGAGCAGTTCTTC.

The chain combines TRBV30 with TRBJ1-1, with D hard to call. Trimming shortened V by 2 bases and J by 6 bases, and 19 bases separated the two germline ends. Germline CDR1 is GTSNPN and CDR2 is SVGIG (reference sequence). This CDR3 is 15 amino acids long. The CDR3 protein is CAWSLHLNGNPEAFF. The CDR3 DNA reads TGTGCCTGGAGTCTTCATCTTAACGGTAATCCTGAAGCTTTCTTT.

This clonotype qualifies as medium-sized. This CDR3 reads CSVPRGGRSQPQHF. In nucleotides, the CDR3 is TGCAGCGTCCCCAGAGGGGGCCGGAGCCAGCCCCAGCATTTT. The genes are TRBV29-1 and TRBJ1-5; 7 bases line up with TRBD1. The V segment lost 6 bases and the J segment 7 bases; nucleotides outside the gene matches: 12. The CDR3 contains 14 residues. The germline gives CDR1 SQVTM, CDR2 ANQGSEA.

V gene TRBV28 combines with J gene TRBJ1-4, with TRBD1 as a possible D gene (6 bases). V was trimmed by 7 bases and J by 7 bases, leaving 25 bases between them. Germline values: CDR1 MDHEN, CDR2 SYDVKM. The CDR3 loop spans 17 amino acids. The CDR3 DNA is TGTGCCAGCAATCCTCTCGCAGGGGTCAGAAAGGGTGAAAAACTGTTTTTT. Translation: CASNPLAGVRKGEKLFF.